This T cell receptor (beta chain) was retrieved from a study of cytomegalovirus exposure and HLA in healthy donors. Germline V lookup: CDR1 SGHRS, CDR2 YFSETQ. V shed 4 bases and J 8 bases; nucleotides not matched to a gene: 16. The CDR3 runs to 17 residues. The PCR ran on 60 Vbeta and 13 Jbeta primers. Clones were read by immunoSEQ multiplex PCR, and TCRdb kept only the in-frame ones, dropping some. This sample yields some 240,000 clones, of which approximately 80% are seen a single time; 3.5% to 4% belongs to the top ten. Study-level findings and limits: There were 164 TCR beta chains listed as cytomegalovirus-associated. Within an earlier analysis, most TCR beta V segments proved productive either about 90% or about 30% of the time. A later analysis showed HLA-associated TCR beta chains outstripping equally common others in clonal expansion. In terms of immune exposure information, only CMV serostatus was available.

In regard to this clone: Antigen: not known.

The sequence was obtained from a male donor in good health and CMV-seronegative. The sequenced material came from PBMCs. This sequence joins TRBV5-1 and TRBJ1-2; 11 nucleotides line up with TRBD1. The CDR3: CASSRRTGGASDEGYTF. The DNA for the CDR3 is TGCGCCAGCAGCCGGAGGACAGGGGGCGCCTCGGATGAAGGCTACACCTTC.